This T cell receptor (beta chain) was retrieved from a study of control samples from healthy donors and cancer patients. Here immunoSEQ multiplex PCR was the method, and the copy in TCRdb shows in-frame clones only, minus some. This sample has more than 95,000 clones, with 87% found just once. The CDR3 runs to 16 residues. Germline V lookup: CDR1 SGDLS, CDR2 YYNGEE. Deletions cut 4 bases from V and 1 base from J, with 14 bases between. The sample taken for sequencing was blood. The rearrangement links TRBV9 to TRBJ2-2; D not resolved. The sequence derives from a man aged 35 to 55 in good health. This chain's CDR3 is CASSPPGGRNTGELFF. As DNA, the CDR3 is TGTGCCAGCAGCCCCCCGGGTGGCCGGAACACCGGGGAGCTGTTTTTT.